This T cell receptor (beta chain) came from a study of shared clonotypes between healthy human individuals. Using immunoSEQ multiplex PCR, the repertoire was profiled, and TCRdb retains in-frame clones only, with some absent. The sample contains some 800,000 clones, roughly 92% of which appear only once. V gave up 7 bases and J gave up 4 bases; unmatched junction bases: 6. Germline CDR1 SGHTA, CDR2 FQGNSA. The CDR3 consists of 15 residues. CD45RO-negative, CCR7-positively selected cells formed the naive CD8 fraction, excluding terminally differentiated effector memory CD45RA+ cells. This receptor was obtained from a man aged 25 to 40 in good health. The sequenced sample was naive CD8+ T cells sorted from blood. This chain joins TRBV7-2 and TRBJ2-3, with 12 bases identical to TRBD2. In DNA, the CDR3 is TGTGCCAGCACCTGGACTAGCGGGATCGCAGATACGCAGTATTTT. Translating gives CASTWTSGIADTQYF.